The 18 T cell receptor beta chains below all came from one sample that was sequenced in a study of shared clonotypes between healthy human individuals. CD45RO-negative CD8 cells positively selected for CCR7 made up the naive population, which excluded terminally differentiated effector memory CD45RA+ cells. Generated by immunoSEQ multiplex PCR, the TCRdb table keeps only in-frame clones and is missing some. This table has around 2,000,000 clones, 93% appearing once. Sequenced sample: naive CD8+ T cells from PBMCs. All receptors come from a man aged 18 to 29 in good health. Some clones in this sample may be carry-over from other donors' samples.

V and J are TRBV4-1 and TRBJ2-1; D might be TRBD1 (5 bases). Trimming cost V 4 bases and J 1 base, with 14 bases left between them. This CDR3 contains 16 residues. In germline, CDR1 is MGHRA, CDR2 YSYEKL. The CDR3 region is CASSPGHQPSYNEQFF. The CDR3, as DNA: TGCGCCAGCAGCCCAGGACACCAACCATCCTACAATGAGCAGTTCTTC.

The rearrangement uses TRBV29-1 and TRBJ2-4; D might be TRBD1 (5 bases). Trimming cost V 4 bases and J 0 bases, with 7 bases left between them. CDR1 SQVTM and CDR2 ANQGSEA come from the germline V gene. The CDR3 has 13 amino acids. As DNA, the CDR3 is TGCAGCGTTGTGGACATAGCCAAAAACATTCAGTACTTC. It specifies CSVVDIAKNIQYF.

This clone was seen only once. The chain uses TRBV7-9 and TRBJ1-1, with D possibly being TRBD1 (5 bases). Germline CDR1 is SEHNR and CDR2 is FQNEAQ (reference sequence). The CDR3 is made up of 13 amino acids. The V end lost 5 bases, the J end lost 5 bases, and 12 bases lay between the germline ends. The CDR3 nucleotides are TGTGCCAGCAGCCACCAAGAGGGGACTGAAGCTTTCTTT. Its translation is CASSHQEGTEAFF.

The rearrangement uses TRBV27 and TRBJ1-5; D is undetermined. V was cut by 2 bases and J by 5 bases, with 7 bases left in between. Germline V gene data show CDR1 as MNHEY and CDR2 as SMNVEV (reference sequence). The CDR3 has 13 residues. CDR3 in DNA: TGTGCCAGCAGTTTAGTAGCTTATCAGCCCCAGCATTTT. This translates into CASSLVAYQPQHF.

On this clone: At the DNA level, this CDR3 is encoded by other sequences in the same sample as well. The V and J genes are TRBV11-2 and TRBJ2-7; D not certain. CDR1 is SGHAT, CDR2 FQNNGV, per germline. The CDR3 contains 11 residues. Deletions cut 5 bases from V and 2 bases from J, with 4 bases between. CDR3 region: CASSETYEQYF. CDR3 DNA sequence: TGTGCCAGCAGCGAGACCTACGAGCAGTACTTC. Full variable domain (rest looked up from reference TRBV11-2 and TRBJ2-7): EAGVAQSPRYKIIEKRQSVAFWCNPISGHATLYWYQQILGQGPKLLIQFQNNGVVDDSQLPKDRFSAERLKGVDSTLKIQPAKLEDSAVYLCASSETYEQYFGPGTRLTVT.

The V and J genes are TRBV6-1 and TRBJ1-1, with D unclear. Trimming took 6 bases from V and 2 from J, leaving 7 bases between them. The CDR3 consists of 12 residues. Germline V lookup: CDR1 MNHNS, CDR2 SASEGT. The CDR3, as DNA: TGTGCCAGCAGATCATATAACACTGAAGCTTTCTTT. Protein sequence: CASRSYNTEAFF.

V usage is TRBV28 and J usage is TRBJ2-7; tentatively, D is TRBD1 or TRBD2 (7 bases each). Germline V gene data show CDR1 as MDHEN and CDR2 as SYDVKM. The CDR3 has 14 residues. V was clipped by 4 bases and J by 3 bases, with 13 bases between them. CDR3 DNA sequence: TGTGCCAGCAGTTGGGGCAGGGGGGGCTACGAGCAGTACTTC. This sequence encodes CASSWGRGGYEQYF.

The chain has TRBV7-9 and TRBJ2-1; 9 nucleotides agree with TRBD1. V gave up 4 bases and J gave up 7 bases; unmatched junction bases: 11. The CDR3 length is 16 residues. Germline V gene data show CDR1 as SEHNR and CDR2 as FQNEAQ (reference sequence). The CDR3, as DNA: TGTGCCAGCAGCTCCCCCGGGACAGGGTTTGAAAATGAGCAGTTCTTC. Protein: CASSSPGTGFENEQFF.

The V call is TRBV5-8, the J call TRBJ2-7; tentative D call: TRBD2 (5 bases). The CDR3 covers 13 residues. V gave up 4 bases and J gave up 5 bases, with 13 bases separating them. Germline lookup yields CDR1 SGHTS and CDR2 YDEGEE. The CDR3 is CASSDGGRDEQYF. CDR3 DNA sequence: TGTGCCAGCAGCGACGGAGGACGAGACGAGCAGTACTTC.

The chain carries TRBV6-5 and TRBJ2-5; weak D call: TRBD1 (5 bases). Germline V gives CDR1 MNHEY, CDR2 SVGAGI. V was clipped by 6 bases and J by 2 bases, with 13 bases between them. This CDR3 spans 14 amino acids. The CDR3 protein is CASSFGADQETQYF. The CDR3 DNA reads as TGTGCCAGCAGCTTTGGGGCGGATCAAGAGACCCAGTACTTC.

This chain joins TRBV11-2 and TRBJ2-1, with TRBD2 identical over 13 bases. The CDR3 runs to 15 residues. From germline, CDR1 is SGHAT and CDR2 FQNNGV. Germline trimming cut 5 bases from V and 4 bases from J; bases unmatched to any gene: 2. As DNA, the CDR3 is TGTGCCAGCAGCCAACTAGCGGGGGGGTACAATGAGCAGTTCTTC. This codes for CASSQLAGGYNEQFF.

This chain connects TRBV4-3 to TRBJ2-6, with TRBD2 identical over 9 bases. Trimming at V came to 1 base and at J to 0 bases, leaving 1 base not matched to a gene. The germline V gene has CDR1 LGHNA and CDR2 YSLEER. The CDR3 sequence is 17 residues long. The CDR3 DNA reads TGCGCCAGCAGCCAAGTTAGCGGGGGCTCTGGGGCCAACGTCCTGACTTTC. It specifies CASSQVSGGSGANVLTF.

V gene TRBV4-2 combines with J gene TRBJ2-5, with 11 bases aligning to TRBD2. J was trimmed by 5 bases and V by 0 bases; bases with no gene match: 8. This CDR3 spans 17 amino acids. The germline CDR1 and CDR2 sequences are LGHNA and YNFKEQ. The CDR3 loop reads CASSQDGVAGGWETQYF. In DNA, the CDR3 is TGTGCCAGCAGCCAAGATGGGGTAGCGGGAGGGTGGGAGACCCAGTACTTC.

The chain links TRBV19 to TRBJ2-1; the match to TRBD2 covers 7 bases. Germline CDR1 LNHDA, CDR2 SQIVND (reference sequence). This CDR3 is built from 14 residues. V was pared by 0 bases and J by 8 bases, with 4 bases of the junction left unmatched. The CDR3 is CASSIERELHEQFF. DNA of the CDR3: TGTGCCAGTAGTATAGAGCGGGAGCTTCATGAGCAGTTCTTC. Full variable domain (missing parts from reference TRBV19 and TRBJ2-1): DGGITQSPKYLFRKEGQNVTLSCEQNLNHDAMYWYRQDPGQGLRLIYYSQIVNDFQKGDIAEGYSVSREKKESFPLTVTSAQKNPTAFYLCASSIERELHEQFFGPGTRLTVL.

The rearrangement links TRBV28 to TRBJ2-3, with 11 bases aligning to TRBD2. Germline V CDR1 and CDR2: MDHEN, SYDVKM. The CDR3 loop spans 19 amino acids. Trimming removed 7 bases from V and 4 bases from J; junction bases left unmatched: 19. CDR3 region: CASNYRGLLAGGPADTQYF. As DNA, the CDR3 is TGTGCCAGCAATTACAGGGGGTTGCTAGCGGGGGGCCCCGCAGATACGCAGTATTTT. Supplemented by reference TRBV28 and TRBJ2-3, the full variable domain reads DVKVTQSSRYLVKRTGEKVFLECVQDMDHENMFWYRQDPGLGLRLIYFSYDVKMKEKGDIPEGYSVSREKKERFSLILESASTNQTSMYLCASNYRGLLAGGPADTQYFGPGTRLTVL.

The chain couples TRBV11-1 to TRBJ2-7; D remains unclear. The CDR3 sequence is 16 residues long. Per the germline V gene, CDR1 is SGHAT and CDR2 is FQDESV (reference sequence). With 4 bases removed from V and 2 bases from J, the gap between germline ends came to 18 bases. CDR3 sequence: CASSSSLATRPYEQYF. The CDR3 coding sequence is TGTGCCAGCAGCTCATCCCTGGCGACGAGGCCCTACGAGCAGTACTTC. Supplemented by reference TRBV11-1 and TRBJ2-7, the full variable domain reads EAEVAQSPRYKITEKSQAVAFWCDPISGHATLYWYRQILGQGPELLVQFQDESVVDDSQLPKDRFSAERLKGVDSTLKIQPAELGDSAMYLCASSSSLATRPYEQYFGPGTRLTVT.

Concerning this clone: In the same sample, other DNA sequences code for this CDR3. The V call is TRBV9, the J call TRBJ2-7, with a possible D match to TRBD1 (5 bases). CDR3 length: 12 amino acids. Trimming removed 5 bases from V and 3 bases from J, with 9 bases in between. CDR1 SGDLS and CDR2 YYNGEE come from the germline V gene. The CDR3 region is CASSADSYEQYF. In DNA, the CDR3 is TGTGCCAGCAGTGCCGACAGCTACGAGCAGTACTTC.

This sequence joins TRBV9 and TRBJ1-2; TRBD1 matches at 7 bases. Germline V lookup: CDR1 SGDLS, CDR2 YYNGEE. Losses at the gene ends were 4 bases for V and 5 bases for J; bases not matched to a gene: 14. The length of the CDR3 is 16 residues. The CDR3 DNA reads TGTGCCAGCAGCCCAGCCCCAGGGGGTATTATGTATGGCTACACCTTC. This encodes CASSPAPGGIMYGYTF.